This T cell receptor beta chain was recovered during a study of cytomegalovirus exposure and HLA in healthy donors. Researchers ran the PCR with 60 Vbeta and 13 Jbeta primers. The protocol was immunoSEQ multiplex PCR, while the TCRdb copy is restricted to in-frame clones and leaves out a portion. The record lists about 75,000 clones, of which the ten most abundant hold 3.5% to 4%. About this clone: Antigen: not known.

The V and J ends lost 11 bases and 0 bases respectively, with 13 bases between them. The germline V gene has CDR1 MNHNS and CDR2 SASEGT. The CDR3 loop spans 13 amino acids. Study results and caveats: Most CMV-associated TCR beta chains appeared HLA-restricted in a later analysis.

The TCR was taken from a man in his late teens or twenties in good health and CMV-seropositive. The V and J genes are TRBV6-1 and TRBJ1-1, with D hard to call. The sequenced material came from PBMCs. CDR3 sequence: CARNVRLNTEAFF. Written as DNA, the CDR3 is TGTGCCCGCAACGTCAGATTGAACACTGAAGCTTTCTTT.